This TCR beta chain was obtained from a study of long-term antiretroviral therapy in people with HIV. Study findings and constraints: Controls had broader CDR3 length ranges than HIV repertoires did.

As to this clone: The antigen remains undetermined.

The libraries were made with immunoSEQ v3.0 at survey level. The data were produced by immunoSEQ multiplex PCR, yet TCRdb's version contains in-frame clones alone and is incomplete. The data contain 30,000 to 35,000 clones, roughly three quarters of them singletons. Germline V CDR1 and CDR2: SGDLS, YYNGEE. The V and J ends lost 3 bases and 6 bases respectively, with 19 bases between them. The CDR3 has 16 residues. Sequences were derived from unsorted PBMCs, sampled 1.9 years after starting antiretroviral therapy. This chain connects TRBV9 to TRBJ1-5; no reliable D call. The TCR comes from a man aged 18 to 29 with HIV. The CDR3 bases are TGTGCCAGCAGCGCCGCCCCAGCGGGGTTGGGTCAGCCCCAGCATTTT. Translation: CASSAAPAGLGQPQHF.